These 11 T cell receptor beta chains share one sample of origin, sequenced in a study of cytotoxic CD8 clonotypes in ibrutinib-treated CLL. The data were produced by immunoSEQ multiplex PCR, yet TCRdb's version contains in-frame clones alone and is incomplete. This sample has hundreds of thousands of clones, with just under 80% found just once. The sample here was PBMCs, taken after 12 months of ibrutinib treatment. All receptors come from a human donor with chronic lymphocytic leukemia.

This clone appeared a few times. The chain couples TRBV18 to TRBJ1-4; no reliable D call. The CDR3 consists of 14 residues. CDR1 KGHSH and CDR2 LQKENI come from the germline V gene. Trimming shortened V by 1 base and J by 8 bases, and 11 bases separated the two germline ends. The CDR3 region is CASSPQGGGEKLFF. The CDR3 nucleotides read TGTGCCAGCTCACCACAGGGAGGTGGGGAAAAACTGTTTTTT.

The chain couples TRBV9 to TRBJ1-4; TRBD1 matches at 11 bases. With 4 bases clipped from V and 0 bases from J, the junction kept 5 bases outside the gene matches. The CDR3 extends over 17 amino acids. From germline, CDR1 is SGDLS and CDR2 YYNGEE. The CDR3 is CASSPGTGGATNEKLFF. CDR3 nucleotides: TGTGCCAGCAGCCCTGGGACAGGGGGGGCAACTAATGAAAAACTGTTTTTT. The entire variable domain, with the rest obtained from reference TRBV9 and TRBJ1-4, is as follows: DSGVTQTPKHLITATGQRVTLRCSPRSGDLSVYWYQQSLDQGLQFLIQYYNGEERAKGNILERFSAQQFPDLHSELNLSSLELGDSALYFCASSPGTGGATNEKLFFGSGTQLSVL.

This sequence joins TRBV6-5 and TRBJ2-7, with D maybe TRBD2 (6 bases). With 4 bases removed from V and 2 bases from J, the gap between germline ends came to 12 bases. Germline CDR1 reads MNHEY; CDR2 reads SVGAGI. The CDR3 length is 14 residues. The CDR3 here is CASSSTGLPYEQYF. CDR3 DNA sequence: TGTGCCAGCAGTTCTACCGGACTACCCTACGAGCAGTACTTC.

V usage is TRBV5-4 and J usage is TRBJ1-2; D gene uncertain. V gave up 0 bases and J gave up 0 bases, with 6 bases separating them. The CDR3 has 14 amino acids. CDR1 and CDR2 (germline): SGHNT, YYREEE (reference sequence). This CDR3 is CASSLDLSNYGYTF. The CDR3 coding sequence is TGTGCCAGCAGCTTGGACCTCTCTAACTATGGCTACACCTTC.

The V and J genes are TRBV25-1 and TRBJ1-4; 7 nucleotides line up with TRBD1. In germline, CDR1 is MGHDK, CDR2 SYGVNS. The CDR3 runs to 16 residues. Losses at the gene ends were 3 bases for V and 8 bases for J; bases not matched to a gene: 12. The CDR3 DNA is TGTGCCAGCAGTGAGGGCCCTTACAGGGGCCGGGAAAAACTGTTTTTT. Encoded protein: CASSEGPYRGREKLFF. Variable domain in full (rest from reference TRBV25-1 and TRBJ1-4): EADIYQTPRYLVIGTGKKITLECSQTMGHDKMYWYQQDPGMELHLIHYSYGVNSTEKGDLSSESTVSRIRTEHFPLTLESARPSHTSQYLCASSEGPYRGREKLFFGSGTQLSVL.

This chain links TRBV5-4 with TRBJ2-1; 7 bases align to TRBD1. Germline V gene lookup returns CDR1 SGHNT and CDR2 YYREEE (reference sequence). CDR3 length equals 12 residues. J lost 8 bases, V lost 4 bases, and 3 bases had no gene match. The CDR3 DNA sequence: TGTGCCAGCAGCCCGCAGGGGGATGAGCAGTTCTTC. Protein sequence: CASSPQGDEQFF.

V gene TRBV27 combines with J gene TRBJ1-1, with D possibly matching TRBD1 (6 bases). CDR1 MNHEY and CDR2 SMNVEV come from the germline V gene (reference sequence). The ends were cut back, 4 bases at V and 1 base at J, with 7 bases in the middle. The CDR3 spans 13 residues. The CDR3: CASSSRGNTEAFF. The CDR3 coding sequence is TGTGCCAGCAGTTCCAGGGGGAACACTGAAGCTTTCTTT.

This rearrangement joins TRBV16 to TRBJ2-2, with 12 positions matching TRBD1. Germline trimming cut 4 bases from V and 6 bases from J; bases unmatched to any gene: 6. Germline V gene lookup returns CDR1 KGHSY and CDR2 FQNENV. This CDR3 spans 16 amino acids. The CDR3 loop is CASSPRDRGRSGELFF. The CDR3 DNA sequence: TGTGCCAGCAGCCCACGGGACAGGGGGCGCTCCGGGGAGCTGTTTTTT.

This clone appeared once. This chain connects TRBV18 to TRBJ1-1; D is undetermined. Germline V lookup: CDR1 KGHSH, CDR2 LQKENI. The CDR3 spans 13 residues. V lost 2 bases and J lost 2, with 6 bases in between. The CDR3 loop is CASSPRSNTEAFF. As DNA, the CDR3 is TGTGCCAGCTCACCAAGATCCAACACTGAAGCTTTCTTT.

The sample holds one count of this clone. This sequence joins TRBV28 and TRBJ2-3, with D possibly matching TRBD2 (5 bases). Germline CDR1 reads MDHEN; CDR2 reads SYDVKM. This CDR3 region has 16 residues. The V end lost 7 bases, the J end lost 0 bases, and 17 bases lay between the germline ends. The CDR3 loop reads CASTPLLGVSTDTQYF. The CDR3 DNA is TGTGCCAGCACTCCTCTCCTCGGGGTCAGCACAGATACGCAGTATTTT.

On this clone itself: Mismatch with germline at one junction end may stem from a read error. The chain is built from TRBV18 and TRBJ2-3; 9 bases align to TRBD2. The CDR3 has 15 amino acids. Germline values: CDR1 KGHSH, CDR2 LQKENI. The DNA of the CDR3 is TGTGCCAGCACACCGGGACTAGCCTCAGCAGATACGCAGTATTTT. It specifies CASTPGLASADTQYF.